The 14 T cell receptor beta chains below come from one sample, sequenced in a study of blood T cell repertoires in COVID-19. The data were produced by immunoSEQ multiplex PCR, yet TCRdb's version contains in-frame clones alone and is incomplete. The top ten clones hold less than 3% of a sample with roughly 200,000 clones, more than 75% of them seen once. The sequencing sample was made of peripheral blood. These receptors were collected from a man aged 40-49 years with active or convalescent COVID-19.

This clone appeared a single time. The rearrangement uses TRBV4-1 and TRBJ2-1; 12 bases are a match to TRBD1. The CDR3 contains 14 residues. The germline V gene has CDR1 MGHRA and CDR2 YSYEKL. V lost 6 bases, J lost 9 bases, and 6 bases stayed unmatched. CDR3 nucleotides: TGCGCCAGCAGACCGGGACAGGGGGCCGGTGAGCAGTTCTTC. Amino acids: CASRPGQGAGEQFF.

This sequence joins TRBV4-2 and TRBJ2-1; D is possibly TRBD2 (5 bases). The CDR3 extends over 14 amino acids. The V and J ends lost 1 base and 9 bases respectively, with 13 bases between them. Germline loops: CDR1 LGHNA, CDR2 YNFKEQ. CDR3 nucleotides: TGTGCCAGCAGCCAAGCACTACCCCGGGGTGAGCAGTTCTTC. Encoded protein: CASSQALPRGEQFF.

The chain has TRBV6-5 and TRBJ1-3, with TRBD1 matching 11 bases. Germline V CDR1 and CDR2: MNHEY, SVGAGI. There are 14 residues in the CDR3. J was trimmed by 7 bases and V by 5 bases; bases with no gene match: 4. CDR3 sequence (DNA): TGTGCCAGCAGTACGGGACAGGGGGGGAACACCATATATTTT. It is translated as CASSTGQGGNTIYF.

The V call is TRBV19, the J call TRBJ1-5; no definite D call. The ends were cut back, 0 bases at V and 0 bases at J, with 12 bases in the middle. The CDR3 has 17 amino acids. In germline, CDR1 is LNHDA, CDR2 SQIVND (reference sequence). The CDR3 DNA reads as TGTGCCAGTAGTATAGATCTGTCCCAGTATAGCAATCAGCCCCAGCATTTT. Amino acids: CASSIDLSQYSNQPQHF.

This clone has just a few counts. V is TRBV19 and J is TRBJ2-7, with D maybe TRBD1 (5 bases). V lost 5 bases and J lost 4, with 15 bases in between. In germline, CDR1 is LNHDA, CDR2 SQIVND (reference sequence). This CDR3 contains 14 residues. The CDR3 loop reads CASSLGPAPYEQYF. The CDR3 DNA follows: TGTGCCAGTAGTTTGGGGCCCGCTCCTTACGAGCAGTACTTC.

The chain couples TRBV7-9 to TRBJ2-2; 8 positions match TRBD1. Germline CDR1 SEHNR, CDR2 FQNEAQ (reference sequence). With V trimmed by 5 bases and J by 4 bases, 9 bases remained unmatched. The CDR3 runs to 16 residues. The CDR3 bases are TGTGCCAGCAGCCCTCCCCAGGGGGCATTCACCGGGGAGCTGTTTTTT. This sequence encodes CASSPPQGAFTGELFF. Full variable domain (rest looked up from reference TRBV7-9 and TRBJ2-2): DTGVSQNPRHKITKRGQNVTFRCDPISEHNRLYWYRQTLGQGPEFLTYFQNEAQLEKSRLLSDRFSAERPKGSFSTLEIQRTEQGDSAMYLCASSPPQGAFTGELFFGEGSRLTVL.

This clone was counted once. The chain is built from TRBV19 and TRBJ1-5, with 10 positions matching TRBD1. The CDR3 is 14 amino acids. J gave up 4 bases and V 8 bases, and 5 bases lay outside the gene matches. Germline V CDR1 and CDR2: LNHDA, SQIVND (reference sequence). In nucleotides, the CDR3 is TGTGCCAGTCGCGGACAGGGGGATAATCAGCCCCAGCATTTT. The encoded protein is CASRGQGDNQPQHF.

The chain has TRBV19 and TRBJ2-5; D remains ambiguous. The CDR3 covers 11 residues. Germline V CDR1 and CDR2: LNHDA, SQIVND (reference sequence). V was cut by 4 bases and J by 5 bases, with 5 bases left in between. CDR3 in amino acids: CASSTGETQYF. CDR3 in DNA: TGTGCCAGTAGTACAGGCGAGACCCAGTACTTC.

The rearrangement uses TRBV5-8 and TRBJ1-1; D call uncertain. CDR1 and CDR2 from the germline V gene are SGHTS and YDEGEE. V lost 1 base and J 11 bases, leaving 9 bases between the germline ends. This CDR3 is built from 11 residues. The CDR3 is CASSLWAQAFF. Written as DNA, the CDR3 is TGTGCCAGCAGCTTGTGGGCCCAGGCTTTCTTT.

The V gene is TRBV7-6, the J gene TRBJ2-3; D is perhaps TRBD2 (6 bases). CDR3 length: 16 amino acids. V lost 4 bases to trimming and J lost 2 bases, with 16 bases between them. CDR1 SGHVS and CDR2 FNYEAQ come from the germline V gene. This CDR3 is CASSSGVGGPTDTQYF. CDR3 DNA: TGTGCCAGCAGCTCGGGGGTTGGCGGACCCACAGATACGCAGTATTTT.

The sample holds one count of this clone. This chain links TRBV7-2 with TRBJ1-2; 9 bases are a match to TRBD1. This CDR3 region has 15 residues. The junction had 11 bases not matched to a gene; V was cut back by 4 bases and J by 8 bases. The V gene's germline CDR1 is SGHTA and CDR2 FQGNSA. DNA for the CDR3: TGTGCCAGCAGCTCCTCCGGGACAGGGAGGGGAGGCTACACCTTC. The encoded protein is CASSSSGTGRGGYTF.

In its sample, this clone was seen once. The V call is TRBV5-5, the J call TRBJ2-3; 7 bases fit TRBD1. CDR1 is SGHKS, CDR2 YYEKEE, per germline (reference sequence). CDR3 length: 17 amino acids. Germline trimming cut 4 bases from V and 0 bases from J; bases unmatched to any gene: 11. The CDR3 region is CASSLSWDSSSTDTQYF. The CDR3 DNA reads TGTGCCAGCAGCCTGAGTTGGGACAGCTCTAGCACAGATACGCAGTATTTT.

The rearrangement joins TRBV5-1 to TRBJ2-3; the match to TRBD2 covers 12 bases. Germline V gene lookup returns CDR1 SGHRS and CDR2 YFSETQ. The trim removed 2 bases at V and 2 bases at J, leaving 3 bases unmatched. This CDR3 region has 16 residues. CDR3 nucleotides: TGCGCCAGCAGCTTCGGACTAGCGGGGATCACAGATACGCAGTATTTT. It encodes CASSFGLAGITDTQYF.

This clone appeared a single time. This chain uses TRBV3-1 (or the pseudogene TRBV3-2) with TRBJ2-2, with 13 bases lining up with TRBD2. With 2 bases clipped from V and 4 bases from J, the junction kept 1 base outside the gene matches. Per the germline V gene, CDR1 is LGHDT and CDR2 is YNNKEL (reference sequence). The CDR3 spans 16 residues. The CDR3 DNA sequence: TGTGCCAGCAGCCAAACTAGCGGGGGGGGCACCGGGGAGCTGTTTTTT. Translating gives CASSQTSGGGTGELFF.